This T cell receptor beta chain was profiled in a study of graft-versus-host responses after intestinal transplantation. CDR1 and CDR2 (germline): SGDLS, YYNGEE. CDR3 length equals 14 residues. V lost 0 bases, J lost 2 bases, and 8 bases lay in between. Assay: immunoSEQ multiplex PCR; the TCRdb copy retains only in-frame clones and omits some. The sample consists of fewer than 45,000 clones, roughly nine tenths of them appearing once. This chain connects TRBV9 to TRBJ2-5; D is uncertain. This clonotype was sampled from a human patient who received an intestinal transplant, so some T cells may come from the graft donor. Sequencing was performed on PBMCs, taken 300 to 320 days after intestinal transplant. The CDR3 coding sequence is TGTGCCAGCAGCGTAGGATTAGTTCAAGAGACCCAGTACTTC. It is translated as CASSVGLVQETQYF.